This passage covers 32 T cell receptor beta chains from one sample sequenced in a study of blood T cell repertoires in COVID-19. Measured with immunoSEQ multiplex PCR; TCRdb has only the in-frame clones, and not every one. This sample has 50,000 to 70,000 clones, with 70% to 90% found just once. Specimen: peripheral blood. These receptors were obtained from a man aged 45-65 years with active COVID-19.

The V and J genes are TRBV23-1 and TRBJ2-7; TRBD1 agrees at 9 bases. TRBV23-1 is an ORF, with its function uncertain. CDR3 length: 19 residues. V shed 0 bases, J shed 0 bases, and the junction held 12 bases outside the gene matches. CDR3 in amino acids: CASSQSGTGSRGSSYEQYV. The CDR3 DNA reads TGCGCCAGCAGTCAATCCGGGACAGGGAGCCGCGGGAGCTCCTACGAGCAGTACGTC.

The gene calls are TRBV6-1 and TRBJ1-1; D is undetermined. Germline V lookup: CDR1 MNHNS, CDR2 SASEGT. Trimming took off 2 bases at V and 2 bases at J, with 6 bases between the two ends. The CDR3 totals 13 residues. The CDR3 region has the DNA TGTGCCAGCAGTGAAAACATAAACACTGAAGCTTTCTTT. Protein: CASSENINTEAFF.

The chain couples TRBV6-1 to TRBJ1-5; D gene uncertain. The germline V and J ends were trimmed by 1 base and 7 bases, with 8 bases remaining between them. Germline V gene sequence: CDR1 MNHNS, CDR2 SASEGT. The CDR3 totals 13 residues. DNA for the CDR3: TGTGCCAGCAGTGAAGTGAGAGGGCAGCCCCAGCATTTT. It is translated as CASSEVRGQPQHF.

This chain links TRBV7-2 with TRBJ2-1, with 16 bases aligning to TRBD2. This CDR3 contains 16 residues. The trim removed 4 bases at V and 6 bases at J, leaving 3 bases unmatched. Germline lookup yields CDR1 SGHTA and CDR2 FQGNSA. The CDR3 loop reads CASSSGTSGRANEQFF. Here the CDR3 DNA reads TGTGCCAGCAGCTCCGGGACTAGCGGGAGGGCCAATGAGCAGTTCTTC.

The V call is TRBV5-8, the J call TRBJ1-2, with a tentative D call TRBD1 (6 bases). The CDR3 totals 15 residues. V lost 1 base to trimming and J lost 4 bases, with 14 bases between them. Germline values: CDR1 SGHTS, CDR2 YDEGEE. CDR3 in DNA: TGTGCCAGCAGCTTGCGGGGGGGGCGAGGCTATGGCTACACCTTC. Translating gives CASSLRGGRGYGYTF.

The chain is built from TRBV27 and TRBJ1-5, with 7 bases matching TRBD1. Losses at the gene ends were 3 bases for V and 6 bases for J; bases not matched to a gene: 5. This CDR3 has 14 residues. Germline V gene lookup returns CDR1 MNHEY and CDR2 SMNVEV (reference sequence). The CDR3 sequence is CASSFGQVGQPQHF. The CDR3, as DNA: TGTGCCAGCAGTTTCGGACAGGTGGGTCAGCCCCAGCATTTT.

The genes are TRBV2 and TRBJ2-5, with TRBD1 matching over 9 bases. The CDR3 extends over 15 amino acids. With 3 bases clipped from V and 4 bases from J, the junction kept 6 bases outside the gene matches. Germline CDR1 is SNHLY and CDR2 is FYNNEI. The CDR3 region has the DNA TGTGCCAGCAGTGATGTTGGGACAGGGAGAGAGACCCAGTACTTC. It is translated as CASSDVGTGRETQYF.

This chain links TRBV20-1 with TRBJ1-1, with D perhaps matching TRBD1 (5 bases). Trimming left V 3 bases short and J 5 bases short, with 16 bases between. The germline V gene encodes CDR1 DFQATT and CDR2 SNEGSKA (reference sequence). CDR3 length equals 14 residues. The CDR3 sequence is CSASDRRGLTEAFF. CDR3 in DNA: TGCAGTGCTAGTGACAGAAGGGGTTTGACTGAAGCTTTCTTT.

The rearrangement links TRBV5-1 to TRBJ2-5, with TRBD1 as a possible D gene (6 bases). The CDR3 has 13 amino acids. Between the trimmed V and J ends, which lost 1 base and 5 bases, there was a span of 9 bases. Germline CDR1 and CDR2: SGHRS and YFSETQ. Here the CDR3 reads CASSLQGIETQYF. The DNA for the CDR3 is TGCGCCAGCAGCTTGCAGGGGATTGAGACCCAGTACTTC.

V usage is TRBV15 and J usage is TRBJ1-3, with D possibly matching TRBD1 (5 bases). V lost 5 bases and J 2 bases, leaving 13 bases between the germline ends. There are 15 residues in the CDR3. CDR1 is LNHNV, CDR2 YYDKDF, per germline (reference sequence). DNA for the CDR3: TGTGCCACCAGCCCTTCGGCAGGGACTGGAAACACCATATATTTT. It encodes CATSPSAGTGNTIYF.

This rearrangement joins TRBV6-1 to TRBJ2-5, with 8 bases matching TRBD1. V was clipped by 1 base and J by 5 bases; unmatched bases: 6. In germline, CDR1 is MNHNS, CDR2 SASEGT. CDR3 length: 15 residues. CDR3 DNA sequence: TGTGCCAGCAGTGAAGGTCAGGGGGCAAGGGAGACCCAGTACTTC. Its protein is CASSEGQGARETQYF.

V and J are TRBV7-2 and TRBJ2-1, with D possibly matching TRBD2 (6 bases). Trimming pared 9 bases from V and 6 bases from J, leaving 15 bases between. The CDR3 length is 13 residues. Looked up from germline, CDR1 is SGHTA and CDR2 is FQGNSA. The CDR3 nucleotides read TGTGCCAGAGGCGGGGTACTAGCCAATGAGCAGTTCTTC. As protein: CARGGVLANEQFF. The complete variable domain, with remaining parts taken from reference TRBV7-2 and TRBJ2-1, reads GAGVSQSPSNKVTEKGKDVELRCDPISGHTALYWYRQSLGQGLEFLIYFQGNSAPDKSGLPSDRFSAERTGGSVSTLTIQRTQQEDSAVYLCARGGVLANEQFFGPGTRLTVL.

The rearrangement uses TRBV13 and TRBJ1-6; D remains unclear. The CDR3 runs 12 residues. Germline assignment: CDR1 PRHDT and CDR2 FYEKMQ (reference sequence). V gave up 9 bases and J gave up 8 bases, with 11 bases separating them. The CDR3: CARRELDSPLHF. The CDR3, as DNA: TGTGCCAGACGGGAGCTAGATTCACCCCTCCACTTT.

The CDR3 loop reads CASSFRLAGGHNEQFF. CDR3 DNA sequence: TGTGCCAGCAGCTTCAGACTAGCGGGAGGGCATAATGAGCAGTTCTTC. The chain has TRBV7-8 and TRBJ2-1; 14 positions agree with TRBD2. The V segment lost 3 bases and the J segment 7 bases; nucleotides outside the gene matches: 5. Germline V gives CDR1 SGHVS, CDR2 FQNEAQ. The CDR3 is made up of 16 amino acids. The variable domain in full, completed from reference TRBV7-8 and TRBJ2-1, reads GAGVSQSPRYKVAKRGQDVALRCDPISGHVSLFWYQQALGQGPEFLTYFQNEAQLDKSGLPSDRFFAERPEGSVSTLKIQRTQQEDSAVYLCASSFRLAGGHNEQFFGPGTRLTVL.

V is TRBV2 and J is TRBJ2-1, with TRBD2 identical over 11 bases. Germline V gene lookup returns CDR1 SNHLY and CDR2 FYNNEI. After removal of 6 bases from V and 7 bases from J, the junction contained 8 bases not matched to a gene. The CDR3 sequence is 15 residues long. The CDR3 bases are TGTGCCAGCAGGGAAACTAGCGGGAGTGCAAATGAGCAGTTCTTC. Translated: CASRETSGSANEQFF.

The chain links TRBV27 to TRBJ1-4; D is possibly TRBD1 (5 bases). The CDR3 is 16 amino acids. V was clipped by 5 bases and J by 0 bases, with 13 bases between them. Germline values: CDR1 MNHEY, CDR2 SMNVEV (reference sequence). CDR3 bases: TGTGCCAGCAGTGCCTCCTGGACATCAACTAATGAAAAACTGTTTTTT. Protein sequence: CASSASWTSTNEKLFF.

The chain is built from TRBV18 and TRBJ2-2, with D perhaps matching TRBD2 (6 bases). Trimming removed 3 bases at V and 2 bases at J, with 10 bases between. Germline V gene sequence: CDR1 KGHSH, CDR2 LQKENI. The CDR3 is made up of 15 amino acids. This CDR3 is CASSPGTQNTGELFF. CDR3 bases: TGTGCCAGCTCACCCGGGACTCAAAACACCGGGGAGCTGTTTTTT.

The J gene is TRBJ2-7, the V gene TRBV3-1 (or the pseudogene TRBV3-2), with TRBD2 matching over 8 bases. Germline loops: CDR1 LGHDT, CDR2 YNNKEL (reference sequence). After removal of 0 bases from V and 0 bases from J, the junction contained 1 base not matched to a gene. This CDR3 contains 15 residues. DNA for the CDR3: TGTGCCAGCAGCCAAGATCGGGGGGGCTCCTACGAGCAGTACTTC. Protein sequence: CASSQDRGGSYEQYF.

The chain is built from TRBV14 and TRBJ2-7; TRBD1 aligns across 8 bases. This CDR3 has 15 residues. J lost 4 bases, V lost 4 bases, and 9 bases had no gene match. Germline V CDR1 and CDR2: SGHDN, FVKESK. CDR3 protein: CASSLEDRAPYEQYF. The CDR3 DNA reads as TGTGCCAGCAGCCTCGAGGACAGGGCCCCTTACGAGCAGTACTTC.

The chain employs TRBV21-1 and TRBJ2-2; TRBD1, the table's D call, was not compared with the DNA. TRBV21-1 constitutes a pseudogene. The CDR3 loop spans 16 amino acids. CDR3 residues: CASTTSPWGFTGELFF. CDR3 DNA: TGTGCCAGCACAACCTCTCCTTGGGGCTTCACCGGGGAGCTGTTTTTT.

The chain has TRBV7-2 and TRBJ2-1; 9 bases fit TRBD2. The CDR3 is 13 residues long. The J segment lost 10 bases and the V segment lost 3 bases, leaving 4 bases of the junction unmatched. The germline V gene has CDR1 SGHTA and CDR2 FQGNSA. The CDR3: CASSFSGSQEQFF. CDR3 coding DNA: TGTGCCAGCAGCTTTAGCGGGAGCCAAGAGCAGTTCTTC.

This chain links TRBV4-1 with TRBJ1-5; TRBD1 agrees at 7 bases. The CDR3 length is 17 residues. The germline V gene has CDR1 MGHRA and CDR2 YSYEKL. J gave up 0 bases and V 3 bases, and 8 bases lay outside the gene matches. This CDR3 is CASSHATGAYSNQPQHF. CDR3 in DNA: TGCGCCAGCAGCCACGCAACAGGGGCCTATAGCAATCAGCCCCAGCATTTT.

The chain employs TRBV6-6 and TRBJ2-7; 7 bases line up with TRBD1. Germline values: CDR1 MNHNY, CDR2 SVGAGI (reference sequence). The CDR3 length is 14 residues. J lost 6 bases, V lost 6 bases, and 11 bases had no gene match. This CDR3 is CASSPRQGESEQYV. The DNA for the CDR3 is TGTGCCAGCAGCCCGAGACAGGGAGAATCCGAGCAGTACGTC.

The V and J genes are TRBV5-1 and TRBJ2-5, with 14 bases matching TRBD2. The CDR3 extends over 18 amino acids. Trimming took 7 bases from V and 0 from J; bases not matched to a gene: 11. Germline assignment: CDR1 SGHRS and CDR2 YFSETQ. CDR3 nucleotide sequence: TGCGCCAGCCGCCCCGGGACTAGCGGGAGTGAAAACCAAGAGACCCAGTACTTC. Its translation: CASRPGTSGSENQETQYF.

This sequence joins TRBV19 and TRBJ1-2; the match to TRBD1 covers 7 bases. The V gene end was trimmed by 4 bases and the J gene end by 7 bases; junction bases not matched to a gene: 9. Germline lookup yields CDR1 LNHDA and CDR2 SQIVND (reference sequence). The CDR3 length is 14 residues. Here the CDR3 reads CASSTTRQGSGYTF. CDR3 in DNA: TGTGCCAGTAGTACCACCCGACAGGGCTCTGGCTACACCTTC.

CDR3 sequence (DNA): TGTGCCAGTAGTATAGGAAGAAGCGGGAGGAAGACCCAGTACTTC. It codes for CASSIGRSGRKTQYF. This rearrangement joins TRBV19 to TRBJ2-5, with TRBD2 matching over 9 bases. V shed 1 base, J shed 6 bases, and the junction held 6 bases outside the gene matches. Germline V lookup: CDR1 LNHDA, CDR2 SQIVND (reference sequence). There are 15 residues in the CDR3.

This chain connects TRBV7-2 to TRBJ1-4, with D tentatively TRBD1 (6 bases). The CDR3 sequence is 14 residues long. Trimming removed 0 bases from V and 8 bases from J, with 10 bases in between. The germline CDR1 and CDR2 sequences are SGHTA and FQGNSA. CDR3 in amino acids: CASSLAGTGEKLFF. The CDR3 nucleotides read TGTGCCAGCAGCTTAGCGGGAACAGGGGAAAAACTGTTTTTT.

The rearrangement joins TRBV7-8 to TRBJ1-1; unclear D gene. Germline V CDR1 and CDR2: SGHVS, FQNEAQ. This CDR3 region has 15 residues. V gave up 1 base and J gave up 1 base, with 10 bases separating them. In DNA, the CDR3 is TGTGCCAGCAGCTTAGGCGGCAGAGCGAACACTGAAGCTTTCTTT. Residues: CASSLGGRANTEAFF.

The gene calls are TRBV29-1 and TRBJ1-2, with D maybe TRBD1 (5 bases). CDR1 and CDR2 (germline): SQVTM, ANQGSEA. V lost 3 bases and J lost 7, with 15 bases in between. The CDR3 spans 13 residues. CDR3 nucleotide sequence: TGCAGCGTTGAGAGGATCCAGGGTGGTGGCTACACCTTC. It translates to CSVERIQGGGYTF.

This chain joins TRBV24-1 and TRBJ2-2; weak D call: TRBD2 (6 bases). CDR3 size: 17 residues. Germline V lookup: CDR1 KGHDR, CDR2 SFDVKD. Trimming removed 6 bases from V and 3 bases from J, with 19 bases in between. CDR3 loop: CATSPGLRPVDTGELFF. The CDR3 region has the DNA TGTGCCACCAGTCCCGGACTACGACCTGTCGACACCGGGGAGCTGTTTTTT.

This clone turned up a few times. The DNA for the CDR3 is TGTGCCAGTAGAGCTCTCTGGACATCTTTCAATCAGCCCCAGCATTTT. Translation gives CASRALWTSFNQPQHF. This chain links TRBV19 with TRBJ1-5; D is possibly TRBD1 (5 bases). The V end was cut by 6 bases, the J end by 3 bases, with 18 bases between. The CDR3 spans 16 residues. Germline CDR1 is LNHDA and CDR2 is SQIVND (reference sequence).

As for this clone: The same CDR3 also results from other DNA sequences found in this sample. The chain recombines TRBV5-1 with TRBJ2-2; D is unclear. The CDR3 length is 13 residues. Germline lookup yields CDR1 SGHRS and CDR2 YFSETQ. Trimming removed 1 base at V and 3 bases at J, with 4 bases between. CDR3 in DNA: TGCGCCAGCAGCTTGTCAGACACCGGGGAGCTGTTTTTT. Its protein product is CASSLSDTGELFF. Based on the CDR3 plus reference TRBV5-1 and TRBJ2-2, the full variable domain is KAGVTQTPRYLIKTRGQQVTLSCSPISGHRSVSWYQQTPGQGLQFLFEYFSETQRNKGNFPGRFSGRQFSNSRSEMNVSTLELGDSALYLCASSLSDTGELFFGEGSRLTVL.